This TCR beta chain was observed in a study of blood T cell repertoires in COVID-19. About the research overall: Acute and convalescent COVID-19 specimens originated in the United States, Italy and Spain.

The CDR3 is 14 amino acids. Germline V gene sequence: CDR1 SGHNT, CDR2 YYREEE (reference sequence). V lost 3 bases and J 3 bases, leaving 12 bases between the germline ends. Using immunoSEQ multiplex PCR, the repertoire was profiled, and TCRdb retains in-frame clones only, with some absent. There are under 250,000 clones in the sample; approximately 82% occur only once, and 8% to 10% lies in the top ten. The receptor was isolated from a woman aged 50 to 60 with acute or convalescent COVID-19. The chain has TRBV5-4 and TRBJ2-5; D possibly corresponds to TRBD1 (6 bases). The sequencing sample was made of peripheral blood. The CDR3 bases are TGTGCCAGCAGCTCCCGACAGGCCGAAGAGACCCAGTACTTC. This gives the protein CASSSRQAEETQYF. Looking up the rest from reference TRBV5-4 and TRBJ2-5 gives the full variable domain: ETGVTQSPTHLIKTRGQQVTLRCSSQSGHNTVSWYQQALGQGPQFIFQYYREEENGRGNFPPRFSGLQFPNYSSELNVNALELDDSALYLCASSSRQAEETQYFGPGTRLLVL.